This is a list of T cell receptor beta chains from one sample in a study of T cell responses to AZD1222 COVID-19 vaccine. Measured with immunoSEQ multiplex PCR; TCRdb has only the in-frame clones, and not every one. The profile covers 140,000 to 150,000 clones, with over 90% appearing a single time and 5% to 6.5% taken by the ten largest. Sequenced material: peripheral blood, taken on day 0 of AZD1222 vaccination. The receptor set was obtained from an adult in good health. CDR3s include the opening cysteine and the closing phenylalanine or tryptophan. The D gene is left open where the match is weak. Clone size is shown for a subset of rows, as once, few, many or a class of expanded clone.

clone size | CDR3 length | J gene | D gene | V gene | CDR3 protein | CDR3 DNA
. | 16 | TRBJ2-3 | TRBD2 | TRBV5-1 | CASSAQGLDFRDTQYF | TGCGCCAGCAGCGCTCAAGGACTAGATTTCAGAGATACGCAGTATTTT
few | 15 | TRBJ1-1 | . | TRBV29-1 | CSVEDRGLRNTEAFF | TGCAGCGTTGAAGACAGGGGATTACGGAACACTGAAGCTTTCTTT
once | 13 | TRBJ2-1 | TRBD1 | TRBV2 | CASRGQGWNEQFF | TGTGCCAGCAGGGGACAGGGCTGGAATGAGCAGTTCTTC
once | 14 | TRBJ2-1 | . | TRBV5-5 | CASSVDQGYDEQFF | TGTGCCAGCAGCGTAGACCAGGGGTACGATGAGCAGTTCTTC
once | 18 | TRBJ2-1 | . | TRBV23-1 | CASSRNRTDPKSYNEQFF | TGCGCCAGCAGCCGAAACAGGACAGACCCAAAATCCTACAATGAGCAGTTCTTC
once | 14 | TRBJ1-6 | . | TRBV10-3 | CAISVQGGNSPLHF | TGTGCCATCAGTGTTCAGGGCGGCAATTCACCCCTCCACTTT
. | 12 | TRBJ1-1 | . | TRBV7-8 | CASSVGPPEAFF | TGTGCCAGCAGTGTAGGGCCTCCTGAAGCTTTCTTT
. | 17 | TRBJ1-1 | TRBD1 | TRBV28 | CASSLWRQGAGPNEAFF | TGTGCCAGCAGTTTATGGCGACAGGGGGCTGGTCCCAATGAAGCTTTCTTT
once | 17 | TRBJ1-5 | . | TRBV28 | CASSLPRAGYSNQPQHF | TGTGCCAGCAGTTTACCCAGAGCGGGGTATAGCAATCAGCCCCAGCATTTT
. | 16 | TRBJ1-1 | . | TRBV28 | CASSLFLAGANTEAFF | TGTGCCAGCAGTTTATTTCTGGCCGGGGCGAACACTGAAGCTTTCTTT
few | 13 | TRBJ1-5 | . | TRBV6-5 | CASSLGTNQPQHF | TGTGCCAGCAGTTTAGGGACCAATCAGCCCCAGCATTTT
. | 15 | TRBJ2-4 | . | TRBV7-2 | CASSLASGMENIQYF | TGTGCCAGCAGCTTAGCGTCAGGGATGGAAAACATTCAGTACTTC
once | 15 | TRBJ2-7 | . | TRBV28 | CASSLLAGLSYEQYF | TGTGCCAGCAGCCTCCTGGCGGGACTCTCCTACGAGCAGTACTTC
. | 15 | TRBJ1-1 | . | TRBV15 | CATSSKVEGYTEAFF | TGTGCCACCAGCAGCAAAGTTGAGGGGTACACTGAAGCTTTCTTT
. | 13 | TRBJ2-7 | . | TRBV19 | CASSRDNSYEQYF | TGTGCCAGTAGTAGAGACAACTCCTACGAGCAGTACTTC
. | 16 | TRBJ2-1 | . | TRBV4-2 | CASSQEVGGSYNEQFF | TGTGCCAGCAGCCAAGAGGTGGGAGGCTCCTACAATGAGCAGTTCTTC
. | 15 | TRBJ2-7 | TRBD2 | TRBV18 | CASSPGLAGNYEQYF | TGTGCCAGCTCACCAGGACTAGCGGGAAACTACGAGCAGTACTTC
. | 21 | TRBJ2-2 | . | TRBV21-1 | CASSKEGQGTTPTKYTGELFF | TGTGCCAGCAGCAAAGAGGGACAGGGGACGACCCCAACCAAATACACCGGGGAGCTGTTTTTT
. | 13 | TRBJ1-3 | TRBD1 | TRBV2 | CASSQGAGNTIYF | TGTGCCAGCAGCCAGGGGGCTGGAAACACCATATATTTT
once | 15 | TRBJ1-6 | . | TRBV6-6 | CASSYQDRYNSPLHF | TGTGCCAGCAGTTACCAAGACAGATATAATTCACCCCTCCACTTT
. | 19 | TRBJ2-3 | TRBD2 | TRBV5-1 | CASSLDRTSGITSTDTQYF | TGCGCCAGCAGCTTGGATCGGACTAGCGGAATCACTAGCACAGATACGCAGTATTTT
. | 14 | TRBJ2-7 | TRBD2 | TRBV27 | CASSLGTSGYEQYF | TGTGCCAGCAGTTTGGGGACTAGCGGCTACGAGCAGTACTTC
few | 15 | TRBJ2-7 | . | TRBV25-1 | CASSESRTVPYEQYF | TGTGCCAGCAGTGAATCAAGGACAGTCCCCTACGAGCAGTACTTC
. | 14 | TRBJ1-5 | . | TRBV19 | CASSIGHSDQPQHF | TGTGCCAGTAGTATAGGACACTCAGATCAGCCCCAGCATTTT
. | 14 | TRBJ2-1 | . | TRBV9 | CASSGKGGGSEQFF | TGTGCCAGCAGCGGGAAGGGGGGAGGCAGTGAGCAGTTCTTC
. | 14 | TRBJ1-1 | . | TRBV28 | CASSLRSLNTEAFF | TGTGCCAGCAGTTTACGGAGCCTGAACACTGAAGCTTTCTTT
. | 17 | TRBJ2-5 | TRBD2 | TRBV5-4 | CASSLVAGGPIEETQYF | TGTGCCAGCAGCTTGGTAGCGGGAGGGCCAATAGAGGAGACCCAGTACTTC
. | 12 | TRBJ1-1 | . | TRBV21-1 | CASSTSSTEAFF | TGTGCCAGCAGCACCTCTTCCACTGAAGCTTTCTTT
. | 13 | TRBJ2-3 | TRBD2 | TRBV29-1 | CSVERGGAGTQYF | TGCAGCGTTGAACGGGGAGGGGCGGGTACGCAGTATTTT
. | 13 | TRBJ1-3 | . | TRBV24-1 | CATSSAGGNTIYF | TGTGCCACCAGTAGCGCGGGAGGAAACACCATATATTTT
. | 14 | TRBJ2-7 | TRBD2 | TRBV11-2 | CASSLLAGAYEQYF | TGTGCCAGCAGCCTTCTAGCGGGGGCCTACGAGCAGTACTTC
. | 14 | TRBJ2-7 | TRBD1 | TRBV2 | CASRQGVASYEQYF | TGTGCCAGCAGGCAGGGGGTGGCGTCCTACGAGCAGTACTTC
. | 14 | TRBJ1-3 | . | TRBV7-2 | CASSHAGSGNTIYF | TGTGCCAGCAGCCATGCAGGGTCTGGAAACACCATATATTTT
. | 16 | TRBJ1-5 | . | TRBV19 | CASSIFAGSGNQPQHF | TGTGCCAGTAGTATTTTTGCGGGGTCGGGCAATCAGCCCCAGCATTTT
. | 16 | TRBJ2-3 | . | TRBV11-2 | CASSSGPGHETYTQYF | TGTGCCAGCAGCTCGGGTCCCGGACACGAAACTTATACGCAGTATTTT
. | 11 | TRBJ2-1 | . | TRBV13 | CASSLYNEQFF | TGTGCCAGCAGCCTTTACAATGAGCAGTTCTTC
. | 13 | TRBJ2-2 | . | TRBV7-6 | CASRRESGGELFF | TGTGCCAGCAGACGGGAGAGCGGCGGGGAGCTGTTTTTT
. | 17 | TRBJ2-1 | TRBD2 | TRBV11-3 | CASSSSLAGGSYNEQFF | TGTGCCAGCAGCTCCTCCCTGGCGGGAGGTTCCTACAATGAGCAGTTCTTC
. | 14 | TRBJ1-1 | . | TRBV9 | CASSPTGWGTEAFF | TGTGCCAGCAGCCCCACGGGGTGGGGAACTGAAGCTTTCTTT
. | 12 | TRBJ2-7 | . | TRBV18 | CASSTRQSEQYF | TGTGCCAGCTCAACCCGACAGAGCGAGCAGTACTTC
. | 14 | TRBJ2-1 | TRBD1 | TRBV13 | CASSLTPTGDEQFF | TGTGCCAGCAGCTTAACCCCGACAGGGGACGAGCAGTTCTTC
. | 15 | TRBJ2-7 | . | TRBV28 | CASGGTDLSSYEQYF | TGTGCCAGCGGGGGGACAGACCTGAGCTCCTACGAGCAGTACTTC
. | 14 | TRBJ1-5 | TRBD1 | TRBV15 | CATSRGTGEQPQHF | TGTGCCACCAGCAGAGGGACAGGGGAGCAGCCCCAGCATTTT
. | 13 | TRBJ1-1 | TRBD1 | TRBV12-3/TRBV12-4 | CASSWDSNTEAFF | TGTGCCAGCAGCTGGGACAGCAACACTGAAGCTTTCTTT
. | 13 | TRBJ1-5 | . | TRBV6-6 | CASSWAGYQPQHF | TGTGCCAGCAGTTGGGCAGGTTATCAGCCCCAGCATTTT
. | 13 | TRBJ2-5 | TRBD1 | TRBV28 | CASSRQGRETQYF | TGTGCCAGCAGTCGACAGGGTCGAGAGACCCAGTACTTC
. | 16 | TRBJ1-3 | TRBD1 | TRBV10-3 | CAISESTDRDENTIYF | TGTGCCATCAGTGAGTCGACAGACAGGGACGAAAACACCATATATTTT
. | 14 | TRBJ1-5 | . | TRBV18 | CASSPGGDHQPQHF | TGTGCCAGCTCACCAGGCGGGGACCATCAGCCCCAGCATTTT
. | 16 | TRBJ2-3 | . | TRBV10-1 | CASSDGSGRVADTQYF | TGCGCCAGCAGTGACGGGTCTGGCAGGGTGGCAGATACGCAGTATTTT
. | 12 | TRBJ2-2 | . | TRBV27 | CASSSDTGELFF | TGTGCCAGCAGTTCGGACACCGGGGAGCTGTTTTTT
once | 15 | TRBJ1-2 | TRBD1 | TRBV19 | CASSITGGAYYGYTF | TGTGCCAGTAGTATAACAGGGGGCGCTTACTATGGCTACACCTTC
once | 9 | TRBJ1-2 | . | TRBV20-1 | CSATYGYTF | TGCAGTGCTACCTATGGCTACACCTTC
. | 13 | TRBJ2-1 | TRBD2 | TRBV19 | CASSTRTGREQFF | TGTGCCAGTAGCACCCGGACCGGGAGGGAGCAGTTCTTC
. | 15 | TRBJ2-7 | . | TRBV5-4 | CASSSLGGGLYEQYF | TGTGCCAGCAGCTCCCTTGGTGGGGGGCTGTACGAGCAGTACTTC
. | 13 | TRBJ1-3 | . | TRBV11-3 | CASSPSSGNTIYF | TGTGCCAGCAGCCCCTCCTCTGGAAACACCATATATTTT
. | 17 | TRBJ2-1 | TRBD2 | TRBV5-6 | CASSLASSGMSYNEQFF | TGTGCCAGCAGCTTGGCGTCTAGCGGGATGAGCTACAATGAGCAGTTCTTC
. | 16 | TRBJ2-5 | TRBD2 | TRBV4-2 | CASSQEGSGREETQYF | TGTGCCAGCAGCCAAGAAGGTAGCGGGAGGGAAGAGACCCAGTACTTC
. | 16 | TRBJ2-7 | TRBD2 | TRBV7-8 | CASSAGGLGRGYEQYF | TGTGCCAGCAGCGCAGGAGGACTAGGGCGCGGCTACGAGCAGTACTTC
. | 13 | TRBJ1-5 | . | TRBV5-1 | CASSYTLGQPQHF | TGCGCCAGCAGCTACACTCTTGGTCAGCCCCAGCATTTT